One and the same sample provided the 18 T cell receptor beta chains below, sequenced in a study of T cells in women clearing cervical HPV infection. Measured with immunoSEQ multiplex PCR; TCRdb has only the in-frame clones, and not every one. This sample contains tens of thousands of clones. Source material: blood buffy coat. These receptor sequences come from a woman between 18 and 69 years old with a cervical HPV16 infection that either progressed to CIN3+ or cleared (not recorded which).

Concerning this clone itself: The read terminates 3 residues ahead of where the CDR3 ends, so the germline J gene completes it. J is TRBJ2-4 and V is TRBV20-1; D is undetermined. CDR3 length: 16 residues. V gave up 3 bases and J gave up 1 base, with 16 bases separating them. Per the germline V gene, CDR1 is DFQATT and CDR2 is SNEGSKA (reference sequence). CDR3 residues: CSARPLRFSAKNIQYF. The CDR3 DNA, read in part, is TGCAGTGCTAGGCCCCTCAGATTTAGCGCCAAAAACATT.

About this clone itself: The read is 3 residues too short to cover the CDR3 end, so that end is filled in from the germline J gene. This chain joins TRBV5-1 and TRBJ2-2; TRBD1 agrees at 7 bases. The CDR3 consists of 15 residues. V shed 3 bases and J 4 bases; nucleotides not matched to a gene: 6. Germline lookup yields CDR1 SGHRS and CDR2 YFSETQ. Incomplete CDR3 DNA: TGCGCCAGCAGCTCAGGACAGGCCCCCACCGGGGAG. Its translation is CASSSGQAPTGE. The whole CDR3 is CASSSGQAPTGELFF.

CDR3 DNA, as far as it was read: TGTGCCAGCAGCTCCTTCCTTTACAATGAG. It specifies CASSSFLYNE. The full CDR3 reads CASSSFLYNEQFF. The chain carries TRBV7-2 and TRBJ2-1; D not resolved. The CDR3 extends 3 residues past the end of the read, so its final part is completed from the germline J gene. The CDR3 length is 13 residues. Germline V gene lookup returns CDR1 SGHTA and CDR2 FQGNSA. V dropped 4 bases and J dropped 4 bases, with 8 bases sitting between them. Combining the CDR3 with reference TRBV7-2 and TRBJ2-1 gives the whole variable domain GAGVSQSPSNKVTEKGKDVELRCDPISGHTALYWYRQSLGQGLEFLIYFQGNSAPDKSGLPSDRFSAERTGGSVSTLTIQRTQQEDSAVYLCASSSFLYNEQFFGPGTRLTVL.

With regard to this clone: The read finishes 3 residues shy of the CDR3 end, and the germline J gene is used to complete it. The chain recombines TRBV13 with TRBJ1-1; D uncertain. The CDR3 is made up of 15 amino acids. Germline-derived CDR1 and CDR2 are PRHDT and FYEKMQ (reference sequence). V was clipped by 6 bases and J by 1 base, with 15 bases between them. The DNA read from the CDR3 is TGTGCCAGCAGATGGCGGGGAGCCGCGAACACTGAA. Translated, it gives CASRWRGAANTE. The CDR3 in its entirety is CASRWRGAANTEAFF.

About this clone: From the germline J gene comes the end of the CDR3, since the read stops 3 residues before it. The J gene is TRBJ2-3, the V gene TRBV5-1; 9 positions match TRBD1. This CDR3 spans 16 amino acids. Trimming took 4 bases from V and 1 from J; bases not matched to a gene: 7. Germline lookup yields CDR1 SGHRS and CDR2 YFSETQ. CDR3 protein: CASSIVQGAGTDTQYF. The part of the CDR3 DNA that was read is TGCGCCAGCAGCATCGTACAGGGGGCCGGCACAGATACG.

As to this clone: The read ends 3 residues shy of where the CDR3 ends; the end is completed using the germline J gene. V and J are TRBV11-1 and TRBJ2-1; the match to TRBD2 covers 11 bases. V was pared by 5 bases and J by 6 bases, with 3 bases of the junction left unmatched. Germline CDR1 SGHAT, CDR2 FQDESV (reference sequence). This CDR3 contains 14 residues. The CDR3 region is CASSRGLAVNEQFF. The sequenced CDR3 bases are TGTGCCAGCAGCAGGGGACTAGCGGTCAATGAG.

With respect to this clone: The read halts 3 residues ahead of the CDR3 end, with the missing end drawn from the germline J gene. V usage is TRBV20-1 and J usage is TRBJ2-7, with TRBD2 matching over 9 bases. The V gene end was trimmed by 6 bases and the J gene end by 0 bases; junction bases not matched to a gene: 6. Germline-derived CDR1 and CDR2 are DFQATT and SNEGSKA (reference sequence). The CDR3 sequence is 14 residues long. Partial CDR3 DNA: TGCAGTGCGGCTAGCGGGGACTTCTCCTACGAG. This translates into CSAASGDFSYE. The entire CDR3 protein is CSAASGDFSYEQYF.

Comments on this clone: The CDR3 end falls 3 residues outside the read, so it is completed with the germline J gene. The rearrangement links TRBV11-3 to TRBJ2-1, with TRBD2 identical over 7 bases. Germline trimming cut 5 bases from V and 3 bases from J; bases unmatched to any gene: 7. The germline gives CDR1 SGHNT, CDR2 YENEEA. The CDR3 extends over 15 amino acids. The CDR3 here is CASSHWGGFYNEQFF. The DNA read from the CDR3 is TGTGCCAGCAGCCACTGGGGGGGATTCTACAATGAG.

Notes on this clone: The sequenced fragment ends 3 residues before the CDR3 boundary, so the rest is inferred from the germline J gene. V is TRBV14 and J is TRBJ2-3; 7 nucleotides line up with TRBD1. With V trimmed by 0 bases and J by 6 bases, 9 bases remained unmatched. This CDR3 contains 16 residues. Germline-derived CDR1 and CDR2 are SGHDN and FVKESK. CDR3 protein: CASSQDLPGGWDTQYF. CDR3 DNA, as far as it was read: TGTGCCAGCAGCCAAGATCTCCCAGGGGGATGGGATACG.

The sequenced part of the CDR3 DNA is TGTGCCAGCAGTGGCGGGACAGGGGACCATCAGCCC. Translating it yields CASSGGTGDHQP. The full CDR3 protein is CASSGGTGDHQPQHF. The chain carries TRBV6-1 and TRBJ1-5; 10 bases are shared with TRBD1. The read terminates 3 residues ahead of where the CDR3 ends, so the germline J gene completes it. The CDR3 length is 15 residues. J was trimmed by 5 bases and V by 4 bases; bases with no gene match: 5. Looked up from germline, CDR1 is MNHNS and CDR2 is SASEGT.

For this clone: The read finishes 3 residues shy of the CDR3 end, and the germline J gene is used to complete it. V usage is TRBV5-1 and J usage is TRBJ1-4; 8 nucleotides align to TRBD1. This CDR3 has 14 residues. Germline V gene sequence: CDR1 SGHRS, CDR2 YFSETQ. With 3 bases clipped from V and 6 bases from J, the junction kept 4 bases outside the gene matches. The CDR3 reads CASSWTGRDEKLFF. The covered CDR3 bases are TGCGCCAGCAGCTGGACAGGGAGGGATGAAAAA.

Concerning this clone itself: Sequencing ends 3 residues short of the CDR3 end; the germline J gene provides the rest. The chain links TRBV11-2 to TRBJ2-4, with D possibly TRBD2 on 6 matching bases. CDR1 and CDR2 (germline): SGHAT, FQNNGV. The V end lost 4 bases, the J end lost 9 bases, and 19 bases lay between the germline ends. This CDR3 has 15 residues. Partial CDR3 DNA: TGTGCCAGCAGCTCACCTCGGACGGGGCGGGGCATT. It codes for CASSSPRTGRGI. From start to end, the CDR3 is CASSSPRTGRGIQYF.

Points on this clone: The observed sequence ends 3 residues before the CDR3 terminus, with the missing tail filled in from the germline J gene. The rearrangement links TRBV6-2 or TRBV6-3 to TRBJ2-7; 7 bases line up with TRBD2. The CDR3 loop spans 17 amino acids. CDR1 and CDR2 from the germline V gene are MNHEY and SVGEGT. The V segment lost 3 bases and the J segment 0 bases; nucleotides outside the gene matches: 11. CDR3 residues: CASSYGLGRENSYEQYF. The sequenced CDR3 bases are TGTGCCAGCAGTTATGGTCTCGGGCGGGAGAACTCCTACGAG.

CDR3 DNA, as far as it was read: TGTGCCAGCAGCCCGCCCGGACAGGGTGGCTACGAG. The encoded protein is CASSPPGQGGYE. The whole CDR3 protein is CASSPPGQGGYEQYF. This chain joins TRBV11-3 and TRBJ2-7; 8 nucleotides match TRBD1. The missing CDR3 end, 3 residues past where the read stops, is filled in from the germline J gene. The germline V gene encodes CDR1 SGHNT and CDR2 YENEEA. J was trimmed by 3 bases and V by 5 bases; bases with no gene match: 9. The CDR3 contains 15 residues.

CDR3 loop: CASSLFGTTGEQFF. CDR3 bases read: TGCGCCAGCAGCTTATTCGGGACTACGGGTGAG. This chain joins TRBV5-1 and TRBJ2-1; 7 nucleotides align to TRBD2. Coverage ceases 3 residues before the CDR3 finishes, and the germline J gene fills in the end. The germline V gene encodes CDR1 SGHRS and CDR2 YFSETQ. Unmatched junction bases numbered 8, after V lost 2 bases and J lost 9 bases. The CDR3 sequence is 14 residues long. The variable domain in full, with the rest retrieved from reference TRBV5-1 and TRBJ2-1, is KAGVTQTPRYLIKTRGQQVTLSCSPISGHRSVSWYQQTPGQGLQFLFEYFSETQRNKGNFPGRFSGRQFSNSRSEMNVSTLELGDSALYLCASSLFGTTGEQFFGPGTRLTVL.

This CDR3 is CASSRSGTSGRRRGEQYF. The CDR3 bases that were read are TGTGCCAGTAGCCGTAGCGGGACTAGCGGGAGAAGGCGGGGCGAG. This chain links TRBV19 with TRBJ2-7; 14 bases fit TRBD2. The read ends 3 residues before the CDR3 terminus; that terminus is restored from the germline J gene. Germline CDR1 and CDR2: LNHDA and SQIVND (reference sequence). The CDR3 is 18 residues long. Losses at the gene ends were 6 bases for V and 6 bases for J; bases not matched to a gene: 16.

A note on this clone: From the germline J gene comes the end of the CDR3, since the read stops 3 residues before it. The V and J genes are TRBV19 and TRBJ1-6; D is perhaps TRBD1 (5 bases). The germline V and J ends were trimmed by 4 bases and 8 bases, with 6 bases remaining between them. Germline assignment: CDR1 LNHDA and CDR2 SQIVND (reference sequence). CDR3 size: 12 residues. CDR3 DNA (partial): TGTGCCAGTAGTACGGGGGATTCACCC. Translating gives CASSTGDSP. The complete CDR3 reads CASSTGDSPLHF.

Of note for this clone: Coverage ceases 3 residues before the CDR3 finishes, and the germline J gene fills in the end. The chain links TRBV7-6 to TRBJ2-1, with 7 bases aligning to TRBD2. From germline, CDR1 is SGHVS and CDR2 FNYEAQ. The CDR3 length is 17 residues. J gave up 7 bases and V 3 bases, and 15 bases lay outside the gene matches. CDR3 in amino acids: CASSFNLIGRGTNEQFF. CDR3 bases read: TGTGCCAGCAGCTTCAATCTGATCGGGCGGGGGACTAATGAG.